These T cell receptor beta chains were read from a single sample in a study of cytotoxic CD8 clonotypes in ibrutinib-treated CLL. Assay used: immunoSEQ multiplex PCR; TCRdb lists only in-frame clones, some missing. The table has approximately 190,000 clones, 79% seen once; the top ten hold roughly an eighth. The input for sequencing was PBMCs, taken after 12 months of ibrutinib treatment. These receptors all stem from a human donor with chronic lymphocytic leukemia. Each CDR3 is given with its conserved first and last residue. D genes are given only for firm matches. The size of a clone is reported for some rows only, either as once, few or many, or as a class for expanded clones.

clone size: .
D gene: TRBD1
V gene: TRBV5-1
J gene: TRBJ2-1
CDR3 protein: CASRAPQIGTGYNEQFF
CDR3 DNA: TGCGCCAGCAGAGCCCCCCAGATTGGGACAGGCTACAATGAGCAGTTCTTC

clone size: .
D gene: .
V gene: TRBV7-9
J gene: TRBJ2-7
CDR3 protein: CASSLAGGSLSYEQYF
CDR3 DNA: TGTGCCAGCAGCTTAGCCGGAGGAAGCCTCTCCTACGAGCAGTACTTC

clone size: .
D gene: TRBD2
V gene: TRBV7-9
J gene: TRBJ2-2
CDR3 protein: CASSLAQTSGRPGELFF
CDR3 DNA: TGTGCCAGCAGCTTAGCCCAGACTAGCGGGAGGCCCGGGGAGCTGTTTTTT

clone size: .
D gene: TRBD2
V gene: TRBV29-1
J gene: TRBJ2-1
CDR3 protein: CSFGAGGSYNEQFF
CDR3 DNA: TGCAGCTTCGGGGCGGGAGGCTCCTACAATGAGCAGTTCTTC

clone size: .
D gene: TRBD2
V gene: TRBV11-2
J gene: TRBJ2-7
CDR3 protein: CASSARLAGGDSYEQYF
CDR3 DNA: TGTGCCAGCAGCGCCAGACTAGCGGGAGGGGACTCCTACGAGCAGTACTTC

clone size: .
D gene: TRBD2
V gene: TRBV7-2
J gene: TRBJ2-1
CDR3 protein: CASSLTSGVYNEQFF
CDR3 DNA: TGTGCCAGCAGCTTGACTAGCGGAGTCTACAATGAGCAGTTCTTC

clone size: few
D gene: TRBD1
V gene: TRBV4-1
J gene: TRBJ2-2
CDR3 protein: CASSSGQGNTGELFF
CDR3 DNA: TGCGCCAGCAGCTCCGGACAGGGCAACACCGGGGAGCTGTTTTTT

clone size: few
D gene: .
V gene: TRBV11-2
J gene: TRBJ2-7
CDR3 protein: CASSRGSWPYEQYF
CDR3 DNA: TGTGCCAGCAGCAGGGGCAGTTGGCCCTACGAGCAGTACTTC

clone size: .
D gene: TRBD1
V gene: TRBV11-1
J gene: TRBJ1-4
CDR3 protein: CASSAFGQGGEKLFF
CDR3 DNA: TGTGCCAGCAGCGCCTTCGGACAGGGAGGCGAAAAACTGTTTTTT

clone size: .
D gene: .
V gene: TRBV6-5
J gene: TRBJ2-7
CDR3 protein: CASSQTPRGSPFHF
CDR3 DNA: TGTGCCAGCAGTCAGACACCCCGGGGGTCCCCTTTTCACTTC

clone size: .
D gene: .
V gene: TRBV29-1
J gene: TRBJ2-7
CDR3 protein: CSVAAGGRYEQYF
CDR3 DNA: TGCAGCGTTGCCGCCGGGGGAAGGTACGAGCAGTACTTC

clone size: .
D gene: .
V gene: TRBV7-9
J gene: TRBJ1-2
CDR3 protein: CASIILALNYGYTF
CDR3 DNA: TGTGCCAGCATTATTTTGGCATTGAACTATGGCTACACCTTC

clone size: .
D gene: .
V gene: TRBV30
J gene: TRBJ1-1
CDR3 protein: CAWDGTQNTEAFF
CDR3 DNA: TGTGCCTGGGACGGGACACAGAACACTGAAGCTTTCTTT

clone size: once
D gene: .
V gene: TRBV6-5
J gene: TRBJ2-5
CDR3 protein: CASSYSTGARETQYF
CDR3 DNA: TGTGCCAGCAGTTACTCTACGGGAGCCCGGGAGACCCAGTACTTC

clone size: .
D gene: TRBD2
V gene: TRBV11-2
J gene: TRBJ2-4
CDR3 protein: CASSLRAGLDLAKNIQYF
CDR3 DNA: TGTGCCAGCAGCTTACGAGCGGGACTTGACTTAGCCAAAAACATTCAGTACTTC

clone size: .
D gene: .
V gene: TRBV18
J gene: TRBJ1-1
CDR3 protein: CASSPPAGLGTEAFF
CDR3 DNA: TGTGCCAGCTCACCACCAGCGGGGTTGGGAACTGAAGCTTTCTTT

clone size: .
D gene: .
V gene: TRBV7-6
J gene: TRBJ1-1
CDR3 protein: CASSLADGSEAFF
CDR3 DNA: TGTGCCAGCAGCTTAGCGGATGGGAGTGAAGCTTTCTTT

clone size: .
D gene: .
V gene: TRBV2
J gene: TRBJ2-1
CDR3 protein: CASSEARTEAYNEQFF
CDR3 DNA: TGTGCCAGCAGTGAAGCGCGGACGGAAGCCTACAATGAGCAGTTCTTC

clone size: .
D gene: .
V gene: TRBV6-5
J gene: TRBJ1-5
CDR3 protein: CASRGQPQHF
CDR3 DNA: TGTGCCAGCCGAGGGCAGCCCCAGCATTTT

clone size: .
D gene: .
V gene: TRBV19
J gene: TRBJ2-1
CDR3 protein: CASSIGLTDAPGEQFF
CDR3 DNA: TGTGCCAGTAGTATAGGTCTTACGGACGCCCCAGGGGAGCAGTTCTTC

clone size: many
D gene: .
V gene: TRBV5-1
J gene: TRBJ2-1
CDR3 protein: CASSSKNNEQFF
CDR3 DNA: TGCGCCAGCAGCTCCAAGAACAATGAGCAGTTCTTC

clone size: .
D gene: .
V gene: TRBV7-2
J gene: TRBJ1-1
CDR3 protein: CASSVRQTTNTEAFF
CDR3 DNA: TGTGCCAGCAGCGTGAGACAGACGACTAACACTGAAGCTTTCTTT

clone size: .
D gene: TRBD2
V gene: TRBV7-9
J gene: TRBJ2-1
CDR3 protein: CASSLASGVSSYNEQFF
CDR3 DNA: TGTGCCAGCAGCTTAGCTAGCGGGGTAAGCTCCTACAATGAGCAGTTCTTC

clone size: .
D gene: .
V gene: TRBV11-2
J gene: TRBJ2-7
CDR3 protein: CASSTPAGSYEQYF
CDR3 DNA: TGTGCCAGCAGTACCCCGGCAGGTTCCTACGAGCAGTACTTC

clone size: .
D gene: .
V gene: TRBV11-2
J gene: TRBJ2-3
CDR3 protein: CASSPTPDTQYF
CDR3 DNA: TGTGCCAGCAGCCCGACTCCAGATACGCAGTATTTT

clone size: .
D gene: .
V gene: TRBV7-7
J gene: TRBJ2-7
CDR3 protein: CASSLGTGTYEQYF
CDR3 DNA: TGTGCTAGCAGCTTAGGAACAGGGACCTACGAGCAGTACTTC

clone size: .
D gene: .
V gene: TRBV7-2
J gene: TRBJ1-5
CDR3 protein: CASSLQINQPQHF
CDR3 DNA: TGTGCCAGCAGCTTGCAGATTAATCAGCCCCAGCATTTT

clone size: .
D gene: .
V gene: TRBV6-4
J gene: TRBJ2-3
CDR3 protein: CASSLSSVAGGQDTQYF
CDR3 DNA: TGTGCCAGCAGCCTATCCTCGGTCGCGGGGGGACAGGATACGCAGTATTTT

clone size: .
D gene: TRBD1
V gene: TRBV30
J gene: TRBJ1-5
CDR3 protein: CAWIKGAQTGTYSNQPQHF
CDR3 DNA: TGTGCCTGGATCAAGGGGGCCCAAACAGGGACCTACAGCAATCAGCCCCAGCATTTT

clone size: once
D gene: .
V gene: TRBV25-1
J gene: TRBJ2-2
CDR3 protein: CASKGTANTGELFF
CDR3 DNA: TGTGCCAGCAAGGGGACGGCGAACACCGGGGAGCTGTTTTTT

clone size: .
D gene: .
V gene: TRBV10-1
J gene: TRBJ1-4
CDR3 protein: CASSDSLNEKLFF
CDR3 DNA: TGCGCCAGCAGTGACAGCCTTAATGAAAAACTGTTTTTT

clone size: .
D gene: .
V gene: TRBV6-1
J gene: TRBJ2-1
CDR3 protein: CASRIDTSSYNEQFF
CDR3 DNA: TGTGCCAGCAGAATCGACACCAGCTCCTACAATGAGCAGTTCTTC

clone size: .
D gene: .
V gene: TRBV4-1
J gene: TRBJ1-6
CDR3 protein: CASSRGRAFGYSPLHF
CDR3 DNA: TGCGCCAGCAGCCGGGGCAGGGCGTTTGGTTATTCACCCCTCCACTTT

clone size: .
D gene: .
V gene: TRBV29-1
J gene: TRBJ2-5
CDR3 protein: CSVGEETQYF
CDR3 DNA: TGCAGCGTGGGAGAAGAGACCCAGTACTTC

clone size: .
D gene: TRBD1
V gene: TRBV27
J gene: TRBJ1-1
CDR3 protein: CASSNRDRDTEAFF
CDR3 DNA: TGTGCCAGCAGTAACCGGGACAGGGACACTGAAGCTTTCTTT

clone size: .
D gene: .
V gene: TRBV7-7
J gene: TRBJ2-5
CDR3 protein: CASSPGGGPGETQYF
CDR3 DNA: TGTGCTAGCAGCCCAGGGGGGGGACCCGGGGAGACCCAGTACTTC

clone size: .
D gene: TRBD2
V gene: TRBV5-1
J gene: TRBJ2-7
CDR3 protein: CASTLWGGSYEQYF
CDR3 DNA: TGCGCCAGCACTTTATGGGGGGGTTCCTACGAGCAGTACTTC

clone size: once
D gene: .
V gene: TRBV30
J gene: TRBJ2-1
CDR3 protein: CAWSSSPGQRYNEQFF
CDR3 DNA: TGTGCCTGGAGTTCCTCACCTGGACAGCGATACAATGAGCAGTTCTTC

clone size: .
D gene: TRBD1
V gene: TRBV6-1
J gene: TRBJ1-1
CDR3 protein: CASSLDRGAEAFF
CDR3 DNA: TGTGCCAGCAGTTTAGACAGGGGCGCTGAAGCTTTCTTT

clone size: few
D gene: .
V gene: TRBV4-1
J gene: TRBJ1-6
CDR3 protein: CASSQDYLTGAPEKPLHF
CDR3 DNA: TGCGCCAGCAGCCAAGATTATCTGACGGGGGCCCCCGAGAAGCCCCTCCACTTT

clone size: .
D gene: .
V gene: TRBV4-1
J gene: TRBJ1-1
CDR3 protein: CASSPPGDTEAFF
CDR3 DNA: TGCGCCAGCAGCCCCCCAGGGGACACTGAAGCTTTCTTT

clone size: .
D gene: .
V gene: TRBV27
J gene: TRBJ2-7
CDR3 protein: CASSLSAGGGSYEQYF
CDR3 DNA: TGTGCCAGCAGTTTATCCGCAGGGGGGGGCTCCTACGAGCAGTACTTC

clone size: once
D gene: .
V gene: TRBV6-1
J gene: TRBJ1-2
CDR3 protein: CASSEGANYGYTF
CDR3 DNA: TGTGCCAGCAGTGAAGGGGCAAACTATGGCTACACCTTC

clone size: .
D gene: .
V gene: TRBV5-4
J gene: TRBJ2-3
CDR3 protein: CASSLGQAADTQYF
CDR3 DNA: TGTGCCAGCAGCTTGGGACAGGCCGCAGATACGCAGTATTTT

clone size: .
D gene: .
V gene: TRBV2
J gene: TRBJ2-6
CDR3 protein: CASMVRSGANVLTF
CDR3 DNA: TGTGCCAGCATGGTCCGCTCTGGGGCCAACGTCCTGACTTTC

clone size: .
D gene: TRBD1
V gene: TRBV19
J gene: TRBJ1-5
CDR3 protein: CASSNRGQTDFEPQHF
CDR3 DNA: TGTGCCAGTAGTAACCGGGGACAGACAGACTTCGAGCCCCAGCATTTT

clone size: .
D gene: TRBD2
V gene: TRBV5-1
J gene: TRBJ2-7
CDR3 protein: CASSLTSGTTGEQYF
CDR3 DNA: TGCGCCAGCAGCCTGACTAGCGGGACCACGGGCGAGCAGTACTTC

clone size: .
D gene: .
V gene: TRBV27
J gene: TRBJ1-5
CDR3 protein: CASSSPLRNQPQHF
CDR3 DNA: TGTGCCAGCAGTTCCCCATTACGGAATCAGCCCCAGCATTTT

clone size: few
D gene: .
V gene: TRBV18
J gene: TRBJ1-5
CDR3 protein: CASSPPQGSNQPQHF
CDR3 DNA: TGTGCCAGCTCACCTCCTCAGGGTAGCAATCAGCCCCAGCATTTT

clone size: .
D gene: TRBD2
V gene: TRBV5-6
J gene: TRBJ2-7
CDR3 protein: CASSLRLALSYEQYF
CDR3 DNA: TGTGCCAGCAGCTTGCGACTAGCGTTGTCCTACGAGCAGTACTTC

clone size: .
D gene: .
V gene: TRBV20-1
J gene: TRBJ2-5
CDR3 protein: CSARGGAQYF
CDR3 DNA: TGCAGTGCTAGAGGAGGGGCCCAGTACTTC

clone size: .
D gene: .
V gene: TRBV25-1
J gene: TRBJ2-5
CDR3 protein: CASSESQSPSRETQYF
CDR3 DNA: TGTGCCAGCAGTGAATCCCAATCCCCCTCCCGGGAGACCCAGTACTTC

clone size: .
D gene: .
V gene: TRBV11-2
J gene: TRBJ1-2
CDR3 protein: CASSLGGQIANYGYTF
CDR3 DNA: TGTGCCAGCAGCTTAGGGGGGCAGATAGCTAACTATGGCTACACCTTC